Included here is one T cell receptor (beta chain) sequence, with context. This entry comes from a study of blood T cell repertoires in COVID-19. Overall study context: COVID-19 samples collected from the United States, Italy and Spain covered acute and convalescent phases. Nucleic acid was either cDNA or gDNA, and it came from T cells, B-cell-depleted T cells, or PBMCs.

Germline assignment: CDR1 MNHEY and CDR2 SVGAGI. The CDR3 runs 14 residues. The junction had 6 bases not matched to a gene; V was cut back by 6 bases and J by 6 bases. Per the original data handling: Estimation of nucleated cell counts was performed using reference gene primer amplification. The table came from immunoSEQ multiplex PCR; TCRdb's copy has only in-frame clones and leaves some out. The V and J calls and clone size were taken over from that table, and D and trimming were inferred from the DNA. The data show more than 30,000 clones, about 94% seen once. This receptor was obtained from a human donor with active COVID-19. The donor label of this sample is uncertain. The sequenced sample consisted of peripheral blood. The J gene is TRBJ2-2, the V gene TRBV6-5; TRBD1 matches 8 bases. The chain's CDR3 is CASSPTGAPGELFF. The CDR3 DNA is TGTGCCAGCAGCCCGACAGGGGCCCCCGGGGAGCTGTTTTTT.